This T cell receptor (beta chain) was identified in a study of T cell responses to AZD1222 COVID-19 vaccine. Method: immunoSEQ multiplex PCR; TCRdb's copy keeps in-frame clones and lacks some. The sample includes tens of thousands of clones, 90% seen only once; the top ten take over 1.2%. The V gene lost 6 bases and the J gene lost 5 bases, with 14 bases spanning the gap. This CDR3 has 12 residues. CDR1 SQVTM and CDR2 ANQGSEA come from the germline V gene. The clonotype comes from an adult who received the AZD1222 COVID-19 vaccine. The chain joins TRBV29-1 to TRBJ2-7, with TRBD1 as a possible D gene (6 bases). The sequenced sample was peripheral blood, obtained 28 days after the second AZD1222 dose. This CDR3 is CSVPGVWDEQYF. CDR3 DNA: TGCAGCGTCCCAGGGGTTTGGGACGAGCAGTACTTC.